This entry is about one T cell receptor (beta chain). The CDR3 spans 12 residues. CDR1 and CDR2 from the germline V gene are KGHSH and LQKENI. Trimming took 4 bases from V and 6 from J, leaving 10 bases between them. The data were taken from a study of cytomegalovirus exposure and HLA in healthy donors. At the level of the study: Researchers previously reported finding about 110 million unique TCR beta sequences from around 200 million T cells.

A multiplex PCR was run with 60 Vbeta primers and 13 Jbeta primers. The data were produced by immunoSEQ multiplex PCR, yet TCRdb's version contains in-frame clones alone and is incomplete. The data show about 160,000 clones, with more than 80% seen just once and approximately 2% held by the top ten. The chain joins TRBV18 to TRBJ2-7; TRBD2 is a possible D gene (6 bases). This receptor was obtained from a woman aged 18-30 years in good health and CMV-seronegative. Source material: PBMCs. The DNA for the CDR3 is TGTGCCAGCTCACAAGGACTACGCGAGCAGTACTTC. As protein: CASSQGLREQYF.